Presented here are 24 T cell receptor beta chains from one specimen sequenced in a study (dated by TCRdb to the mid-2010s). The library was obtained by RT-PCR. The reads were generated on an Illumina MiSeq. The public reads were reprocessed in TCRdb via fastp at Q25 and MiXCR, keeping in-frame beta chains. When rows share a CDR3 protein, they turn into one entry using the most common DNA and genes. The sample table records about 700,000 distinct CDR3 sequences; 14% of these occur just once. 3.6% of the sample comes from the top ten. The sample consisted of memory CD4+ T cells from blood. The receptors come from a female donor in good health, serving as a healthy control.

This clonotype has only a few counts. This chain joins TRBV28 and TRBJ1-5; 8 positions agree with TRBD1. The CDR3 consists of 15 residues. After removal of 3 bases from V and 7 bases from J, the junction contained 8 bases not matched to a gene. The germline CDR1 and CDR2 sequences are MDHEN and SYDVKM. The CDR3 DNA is TGTGCCAGCAGTTTTGCGTCAGGGGGCTACCAGCCCCAGCATTTT. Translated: CASSFASGGYQPQHF. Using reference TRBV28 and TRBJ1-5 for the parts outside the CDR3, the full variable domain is DVKVTQSSRYLVKRTGEKVFLECVQDMDHENMFWYRQDPGLGLRLIYFSYDVKMKEKGDIPEGYSVSREKKERFSLILESASTNQTSMYLCASSFASGGYQPQHFGDGTRLSIL.

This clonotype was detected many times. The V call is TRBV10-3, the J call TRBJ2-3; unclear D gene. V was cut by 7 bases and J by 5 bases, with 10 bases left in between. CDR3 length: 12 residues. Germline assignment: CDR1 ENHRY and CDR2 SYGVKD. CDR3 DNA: TGTGCCATCACCGACGGAGAAGATACGCAGTATTTT. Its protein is CAITDGEDTQYF.

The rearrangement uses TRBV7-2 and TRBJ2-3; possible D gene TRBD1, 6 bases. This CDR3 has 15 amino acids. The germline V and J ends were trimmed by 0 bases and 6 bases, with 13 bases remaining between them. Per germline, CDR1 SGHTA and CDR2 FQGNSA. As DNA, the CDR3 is TGTGCCAGCAGCTTAGCCCCCGCCCAGGGGGATACGCAGTATTTT. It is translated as CASSLAPAQGDTQYF.

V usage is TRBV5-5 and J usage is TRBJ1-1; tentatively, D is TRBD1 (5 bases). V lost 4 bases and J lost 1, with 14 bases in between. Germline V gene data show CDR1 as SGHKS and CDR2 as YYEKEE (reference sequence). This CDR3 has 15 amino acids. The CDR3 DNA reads TGTGCCAGCAGCCTGACCTCAGGGCAGAACACTGAAGCTTTCTTT. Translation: CASSLTSGQNTEAFF.

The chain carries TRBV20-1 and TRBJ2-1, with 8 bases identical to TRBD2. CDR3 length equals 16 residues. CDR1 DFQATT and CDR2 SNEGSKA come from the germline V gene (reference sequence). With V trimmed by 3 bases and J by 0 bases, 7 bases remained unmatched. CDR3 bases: TGCAGTGCTAGTGGGACGGGAGGGTCCTCCTACAATGAGCAGTTCTTC. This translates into CSASGTGGSSYNEQFF.

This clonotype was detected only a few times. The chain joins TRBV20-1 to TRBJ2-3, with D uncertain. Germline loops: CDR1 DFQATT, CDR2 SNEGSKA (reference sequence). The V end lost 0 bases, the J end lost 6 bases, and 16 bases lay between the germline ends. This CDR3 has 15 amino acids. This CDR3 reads CSARDFGPSLDTQYF. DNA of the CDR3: TGCAGTGCTAGAGATTTCGGCCCGAGTCTGGATACGCAGTATTTT.

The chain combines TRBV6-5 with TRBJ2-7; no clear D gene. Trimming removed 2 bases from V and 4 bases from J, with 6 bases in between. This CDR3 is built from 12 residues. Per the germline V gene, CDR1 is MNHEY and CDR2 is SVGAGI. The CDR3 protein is CASSYRPYEQYF. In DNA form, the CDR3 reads TGTGCCAGCAGTTACAGACCATACGAGCAGTACTTC.

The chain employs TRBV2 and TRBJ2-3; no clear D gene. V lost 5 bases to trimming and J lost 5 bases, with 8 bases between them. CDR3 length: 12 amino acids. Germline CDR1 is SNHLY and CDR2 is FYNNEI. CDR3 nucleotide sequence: TGTGCCAGCAGTCGATCTGGAGATACGCAGTATTTT. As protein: CASSRSGDTQYF. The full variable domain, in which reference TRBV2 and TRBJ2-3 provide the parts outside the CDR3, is EPEVTQTPSHQVTQMGQEVILRCVPISNHLYFYWYRQILGQKVEFLVSFYNNEISEKSEIFDDQFSVERPDGSNFTLKIRSTKLEDSAMYFCASSRSGDTQYFGPGTRLTVL.

The CDR3 bases are TGCAGTGCTAGGGGGGGAGTGGATGCTTTCTTT. Protein product: CSARGGVDAFF. This chain connects TRBV20-1 to TRBJ1-1, with D perhaps matching TRBD1 (5 bases). The germline V gene encodes CDR1 DFQATT and CDR2 SNEGSKA (reference sequence). Trimming pared 3 bases from V and 11 bases from J, leaving 13 bases between. The CDR3 loop spans 11 amino acids.

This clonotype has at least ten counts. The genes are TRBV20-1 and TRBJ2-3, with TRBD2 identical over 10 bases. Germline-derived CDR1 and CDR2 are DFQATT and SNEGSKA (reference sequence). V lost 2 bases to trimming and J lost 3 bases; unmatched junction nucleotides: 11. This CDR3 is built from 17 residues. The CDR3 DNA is TGCAGTGCTAGATCTCAAGCGGGAGGGAGTTGGACAGATACGCAGTATTTT. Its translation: CSARSQAGGSWTDTQYF.

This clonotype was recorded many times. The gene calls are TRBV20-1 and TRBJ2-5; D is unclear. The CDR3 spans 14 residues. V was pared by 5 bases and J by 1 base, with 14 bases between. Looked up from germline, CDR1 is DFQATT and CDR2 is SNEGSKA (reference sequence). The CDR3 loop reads CSAAVGLGQETQYF. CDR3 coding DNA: TGCAGTGCTGCAGTCGGGCTAGGCCAAGAGACCCAGTACTTC.

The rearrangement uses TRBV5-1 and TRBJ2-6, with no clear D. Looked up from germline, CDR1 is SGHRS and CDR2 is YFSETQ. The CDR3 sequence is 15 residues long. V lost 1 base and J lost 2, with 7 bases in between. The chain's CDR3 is CASSLMSPGANVLTF. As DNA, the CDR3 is TGCGCCAGCAGCTTGATGTCTCCTGGGGCCAACGTCCTGACTTTC.

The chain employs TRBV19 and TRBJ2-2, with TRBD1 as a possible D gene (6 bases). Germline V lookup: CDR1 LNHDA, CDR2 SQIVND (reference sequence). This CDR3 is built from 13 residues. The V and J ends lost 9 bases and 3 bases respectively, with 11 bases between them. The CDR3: CASRGLDTGELFF. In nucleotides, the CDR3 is TGTGCCAGCAGGGGTTTGGACACCGGGGAGCTGTTTTTT.

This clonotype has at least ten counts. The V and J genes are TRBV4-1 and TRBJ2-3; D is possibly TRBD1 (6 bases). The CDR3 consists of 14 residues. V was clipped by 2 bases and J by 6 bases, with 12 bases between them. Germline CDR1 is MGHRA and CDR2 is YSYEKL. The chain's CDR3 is CASSQTGTSDTQYF. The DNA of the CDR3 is TGCGCCAGCAGCCAAACCGGGACATCTGATACGCAGTATTTT.

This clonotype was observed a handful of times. The CDR3 region is CATKRAGTDTQYF. The DNA for the CDR3 is TGTGCCACCAAGCGGGCGGGAACAGATACGCAGTATTTT. V gene TRBV27 combines with J gene TRBJ2-3, with D maybe TRBD2 (6 bases). Trimming pared 10 bases from V and 3 bases from J, leaving 14 bases between. The CDR3 is 13 amino acids. From germline, CDR1 is MNHEY and CDR2 SMNVEV (reference sequence).

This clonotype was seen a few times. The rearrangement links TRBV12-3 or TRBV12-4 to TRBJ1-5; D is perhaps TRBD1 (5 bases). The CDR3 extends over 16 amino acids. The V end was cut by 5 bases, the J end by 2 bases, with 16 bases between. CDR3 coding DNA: TGTGCCAGCAGTAGTGAGTCGGGCAGGGGCAATCAGCCCCAGCATTTT. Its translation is CASSSESGRGNQPQHF.

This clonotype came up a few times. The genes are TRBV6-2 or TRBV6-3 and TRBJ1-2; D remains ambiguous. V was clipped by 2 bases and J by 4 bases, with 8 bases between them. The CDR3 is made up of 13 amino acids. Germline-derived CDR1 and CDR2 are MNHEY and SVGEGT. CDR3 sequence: CASSYGPRYGYTF. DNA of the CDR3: TGTGCCAGCAGTTACGGGCCTCGCTATGGCTACACCTTC.

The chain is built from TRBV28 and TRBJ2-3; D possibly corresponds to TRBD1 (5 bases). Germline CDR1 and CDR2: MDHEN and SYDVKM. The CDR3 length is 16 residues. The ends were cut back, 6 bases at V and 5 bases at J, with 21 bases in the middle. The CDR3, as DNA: TGTGCCAGCAGGACTGGGGCCTCTGAAGATGGAGATACGCAGTATTTT. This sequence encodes CASRTGASEDGDTQYF.

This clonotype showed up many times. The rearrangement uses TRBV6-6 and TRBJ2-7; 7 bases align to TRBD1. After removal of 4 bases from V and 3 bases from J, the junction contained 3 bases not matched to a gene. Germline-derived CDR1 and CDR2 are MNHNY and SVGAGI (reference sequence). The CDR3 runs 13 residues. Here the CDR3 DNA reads TGTGCCAGCAGTTGGGACAGTTTCTACGAGCAGTACTTC. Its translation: CASSWDSFYEQYF.

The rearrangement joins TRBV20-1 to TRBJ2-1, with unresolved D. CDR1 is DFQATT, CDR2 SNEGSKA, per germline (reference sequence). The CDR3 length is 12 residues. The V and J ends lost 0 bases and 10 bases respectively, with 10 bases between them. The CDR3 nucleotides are TGCAGTGCTAGAGATCCCCACCGGGAGCAGTTCTTC. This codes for CSARDPHREQFF.

The CDR3 sequence: CASSSYGNTIYF. The DNA for the CDR3 is TGTGCCAGCAGTTCATACGGAAACACCATATATTTT. This chain connects TRBV28 to TRBJ1-3, with unresolved D. The CDR3 has 12 amino acids. Trimming took off 4 bases at V and 4 bases at J, with 5 bases between the two ends. In germline, CDR1 is MDHEN, CDR2 SYDVKM.

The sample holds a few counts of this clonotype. The CDR3 region has the DNA TGTGCCACCAAGGCGGGCGGTACTGAGACCCAGTACTTC. It is translated as CATKAGGTETQYF. The rearrangement uses TRBV24-1 and TRBJ2-5; possible D gene TRBD2, 5 bases. The CDR3 extends over 13 amino acids. Germline V gene lookup returns CDR1 KGHDR and CDR2 SFDVKD. Trimming took off 8 bases at V and 5 bases at J, with 14 bases between the two ends.

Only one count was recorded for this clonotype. CDR3: CASSRLAGNTGELFF. In DNA, the CDR3 is TGTGCCAGCTCACGACTAGCGGGGAACACCGGGGAGCTGTTTTTT. V usage is TRBV18 and J usage is TRBJ2-2, with 10 bases lining up with TRBD2. The CDR3 spans 15 residues. V was clipped by 4 bases and J by 1 base; unmatched bases: 0. Germline assignment: CDR1 KGHSH and CDR2 LQKENI.

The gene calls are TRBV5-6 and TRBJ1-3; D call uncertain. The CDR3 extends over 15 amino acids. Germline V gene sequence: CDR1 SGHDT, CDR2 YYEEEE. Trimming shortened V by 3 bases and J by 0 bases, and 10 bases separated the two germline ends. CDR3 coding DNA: TGTGCCAGCAGCTCCTATATGAACTCTGGAAACACCATATATTTT. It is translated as CASSSYMNSGNTIYF.